This passage covers 9 T cell receptor beta chains from one sample sequenced in a study of blood T cell repertoires in COVID-19. Assay used: immunoSEQ multiplex PCR; TCRdb lists only in-frame clones, some missing. Counted here are about 39,000 clones, 70% to 90% occurring once; the ten biggest clones make up approximately 59%. The material sequenced was peripheral blood. The receptors here all came from an older man with acute or convalescent COVID-19.

The chain couples TRBV6-2 or TRBV6-3 to TRBJ2-1; 8 bases are a match to TRBD2. Per germline, CDR1 MNHEY and CDR2 SVGEGT. Trimming cost V 5 bases and J 6 bases; bases outside gene matches: 9. The CDR3 consists of 15 residues. CDR3 nucleotide sequence: TGTGCCAGCAGTACACACGGGAGGGCCTCCAATGAGCAGTTCTTC. Amino acid sequence: CASSTHGRASNEQFF.

CDR3 in DNA: TGTGCCAGCAGTTACAGGTGGGCAGAGACCCAGTACTTC. Protein: CASSYRWAETQYF. This chain joins TRBV6-2 or TRBV6-3 and TRBJ2-5; the D is unclear. This CDR3 contains 13 residues. Per the germline V gene, CDR1 is MNHEY and CDR2 is SVGEGT. Trimming shortened V by 2 bases and J by 4 bases, and 8 bases separated the two germline ends.

By share, this clone ranks as medium-sized. V is TRBV9 and J is TRBJ2-2; TRBD2 aligns across 10 bases. CDR1 is SGDLS, CDR2 YYNGEE, per germline. This CDR3 has 15 residues. V lost 3 bases, J lost 4 bases, and 3 bases stayed unmatched. CDR3 in amino acids: CASSAWTSGTGELFF. The DNA for the CDR3 is TGTGCCAGCAGCGCCTGGACTAGCGGCACCGGGGAGCTGTTTTTT. The variable domain in full, completed from reference TRBV9 and TRBJ2-2, reads DSGVTQTPKHLITATGQRVTLRCSPRSGDLSVYWYQQSLDQGLQFLIQYYNGEERAKGNILERFSAQQFPDLHSELNLSSLELGDSALYFCASSAWTSGTGELFFGEGSRLTVL.

The DNA for the CDR3 is TGTGCCAGCAGTTACCTGGGGCCGGGCACAGATACGCAGTATTTT. Translation gives CASSYLGPGTDTQYF. The V call is TRBV6-2 or TRBV6-3, the J call TRBJ2-3; possible D gene TRBD1, 5 bases. CDR3 length: 15 residues. The V gene's germline CDR1 is MNHEY and CDR2 SVGEGT. V shed 2 bases and J shed 1 base, with 10 bases lying between them.

This clone was seen once. The CDR3 region has the DNA TGCGCCAGCAGCTTGGATACAGGGGATGGCTACACCTTC. Protein: CASSLDTGDGYTF. The chain employs TRBV5-1 and TRBJ1-2; 7 bases are a match to TRBD1. CDR1 is SGHRS and CDR2 is YFSETQ in the germline V gene. V was clipped by 0 bases and J by 6 bases; unmatched bases: 2. The CDR3 is 13 residues long.

The gene calls are TRBV12-5 and TRBJ1-3; the match to TRBD1 covers 9 bases. The CDR3 has 15 residues. The germline CDR1 and CDR2 sequences are LGHNT and FRNRAP. Trimming removed 4 bases from V and 8 bases from J; junction bases left unmatched: 9. CDR3 sequence reads: CASGSPGTGMDTIYF. The DNA of the CDR3 is TGTGCTAGTGGTTCACCCGGGACAGGGATGGACACCATATATTTT.

The chain couples TRBV16 to TRBJ1-3; 7 nucleotides align to TRBD1. Per the germline V gene, CDR1 is KGHSY and CDR2 is FQNENV. This CDR3 comprises 14 residues. The V and J ends lost 4 bases and 3 bases, in that order; junction bases with no gene match: 3. The CDR3 loop is CASSPNRGGNTIYF. CDR3 DNA: TGTGCCAGCAGCCCGAACAGGGGTGGAAACACCATATATTTT.

This clone was seen a single time. The chain uses TRBV24-1 and TRBJ1-2; a possible D gene is TRBD1 (5 bases). This CDR3 contains 15 residues. Germline V CDR1 and CDR2: KGHDR, SFDVKD. The ends were cut back, 4 bases at V and 3 bases at J, with 14 bases in the middle. CDR3 loop: CATSDPADRDYGYTF. In DNA, the CDR3 is TGTGCCACCAGTGACCCAGCCGACAGAGACTATGGCTACACCTTC.

J is TRBJ1-5 and V is TRBV28; 7 nucleotides line up with TRBD1. The CDR3 covers 17 residues. Trimming at V came to 3 bases and at J to 2 bases, leaving 10 bases not matched to a gene. Germline V gene sequence: CDR1 MDHEN, CDR2 SYDVKM. The CDR3 DNA follows: TGTGCCAGCAGTTTGTTGCGGCAGGGGGATGGCAATCAGCCCCAGCATTTT. It encodes CASSLLRQGDGNQPQHF.